This TCR beta chain is drawn from a study of somatic mutations in cytotoxic T cells in rheumatoid arthritis (dated 2017 in TCRdb). As for the study more broadly: Peripheral blood (around 31 ml EDTA) was collected from patients immediately after diagnosis and before any treatment began. The median ages of the patient and control groups were essentially identical. To characterize clonality, the study used TCRB deep sequencing while asking whether somatic mutations are carried by expanded CD8+ T-cell clones in newly diagnosed, untreated rheumatoid arthritis. TCRB deep sequencing was performed for some 60 rheumatoid arthritis patients and more than 15 healthy controls. Some V beta antibody-stained T-cell populations were flow-sorted on a FACSAria II or Sony SH800 at nearly 100% purity, and sorted V beta1+ cells also underwent TCRB sequencing.

The immunoSEQ assay was applied to genomic DNA for TCRB CDR3 sequencing. The authors' analysis ran thus. Published virus-specific TCRB sequences were compared with patient CD8+ clones larger than 1%, and only a few matches were found. Nothing other than productive TCRB rearrangements was included in the analyses. Defining a clone by its unique TCRB CDR3 sequence, the study calculated clonality as a productive clonality index derived from Shannon entropy. The template counts of each clone relative to the total templates per sample were used to calculate repertoire overlap between two samples. Flow cytometry-measured V-gene usage correlated with V-gene usage from TCRB sequencing, with a Spearman r of 0.55 to 0.7. This immuneACCESS table, as held by TCRdb, lists in-frame sequences with V and J called but not all clones. Of the missing ones, under half trace to an unresolved V gene in checked studies; the others have no known cause. The DNA gave D and trimming, while V, J and clone size come from that table. This sample has about 10,000 clones in its table, and approximately 80% of those were observed once. Clones ranked in the top ten supply 9.5% to 13% of the sample.

On this clone itself: Its antigen is still unknown. Base quality data are lacking; no much larger clone is found one base away.

Positive magnetic bead selection on an AutoMACS was used to isolate CD4+ and CD8+ cells, with flow cytometry used to check purity. A TCR V beta antibody panel was used in flow cytometry to screen first for clonal expansions, which were then characterized by TCRB deep sequencing of sorted CD8+ fractions. Peripheral blood mononuclear cells were obtained using density gradient separation with Ficoll-Paque PLUS. Using Nucleospin Tissue or Tissue XS kits, DNA was extracted from CD4-enriched, CD8-enriched or PBMC samples, with quantification by a Qubit 2.0 fluorometer. On the study overall, not on this receptor specifically: An increase of CD8+ clonality with age was seen in patients (Spearman r ~ 0.47) but not in healthy controls. CD8+ T-cell clonality did not differ significantly between rheumatoid arthritis patients and age-matched healthy controls. The expanded CD8+ clones had unknown antigen targets, and not appearing in virus-specific databases did not rule out that they were virus-specific. In 8 of 65 patients the largest CD8+ clone exceeded 20% of CD8+ cells, and several identical CD8+ TCRB sequences were shared between blood and synovial fluid. The finding that TRBV07 was slightly underrepresented in patients was left unadjusted for multiple comparisons.

The germline V gene (reference sequence) specifies LNHDA as CDR1 and SQIVND as CDR2. The CDR3, cysteine through phenylalanine, is 15 amino acids long. The CDR3 DNA has 45 bases and is translated from base 1. V ends up 5 bases short and J 4 bases short, with an unmatched junction base count of 4. The receptor's source is an adult with rheumatoid arthritis. Sequencing was carried out using CD8+ T cells sorted from blood. Here the chain combines TRBV19 and TRBJ2-3, and 12 junctional nucleotides match TRBD2. The CDR3 protein: CASSLLAGGADTQYF. The nucleotide sequence reads TGTGCCAGTAGTCTACTAGCGGGGGGTGCAGATACGCAGTATTTT.